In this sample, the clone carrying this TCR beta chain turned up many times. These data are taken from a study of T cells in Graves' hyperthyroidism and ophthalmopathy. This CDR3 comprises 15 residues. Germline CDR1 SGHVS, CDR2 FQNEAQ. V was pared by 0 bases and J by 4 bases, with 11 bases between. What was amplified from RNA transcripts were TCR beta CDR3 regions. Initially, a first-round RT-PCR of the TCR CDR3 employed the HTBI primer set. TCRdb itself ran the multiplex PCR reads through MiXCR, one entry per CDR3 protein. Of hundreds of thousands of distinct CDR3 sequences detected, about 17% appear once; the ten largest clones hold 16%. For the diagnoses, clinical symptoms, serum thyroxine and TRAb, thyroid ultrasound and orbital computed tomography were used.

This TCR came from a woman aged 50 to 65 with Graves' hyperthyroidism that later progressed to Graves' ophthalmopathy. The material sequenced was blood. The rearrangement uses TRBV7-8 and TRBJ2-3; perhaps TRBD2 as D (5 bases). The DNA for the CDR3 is TGTGCCAGCAGCTTAGCGATCCGGGGATCAGATACGCAGTATTTT. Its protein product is CASSLAIRGSDTQYF.